A single T cell receptor beta chain is shown here with its context. Which antigen it targets is not known. One base away there is no much larger clone; base qualities are not given. Whole blood was collected in K2EDTA tubes by collaborating institutions according to the institutions' own protocols. For TCRbeta analysis, collaborators shipped samples in one of three forms: frozen whole blood, isolated PBMCs, or DNA extracted from either of those sample types. This sample stems from a study of blood T cell repertoires in COVID-19 (dated by TCRdb to the early 2020s). Regarding the research as a whole: The collaborator samples originated in the United States, Italy and Spain and spanned the acute and convalescent phases of COVID-19. The prospective study material was composed of cDNA or gDNA derived from T cells, B-cell-depleted T cells, or PBMCs. Subjects who had been exposed to COVID-19, were actively infected with it, or had recovered from it provided the deeply sampled blood TCRbeta repertoires that made up the dataset. The repertoires were made available in a free public database intended to serve as a resource for research on the immune response to SARS-CoV-2. The samples were drawn from two sources: the first 160 participants of the ongoing ImmuneRACE study, and 1,000 to 1,500 subjects contributed by 6 global collaborators. Sample metadata almost always included a de-identified subject ID, COVID-19 status, age in years and sex. Where HLA class I and class II types were available, the types were taken from metadata supplied by the sample provider, not from assay-based typing.

For CDR1 and CDR2, the germline V gene lists SGHRS and YFSETQ. V lost 2 bases and J lost 2 bases, and the count of bases not matched to a germline gene is 2. Including the terminal cysteine and phenylalanine, the CDR3 comprises 15 residues. Only the CDR3 DNA is retained, 45 bases long and in frame from the first base. TCRbeta CDR3 regions were amplified from genomic DNA by means of the immunoSEQ Assay, a bias-controlled multiplex PCR. Turning to the authors' computational methods: The number of nucleated cells in each sample was estimated by amplification of reference gene primers within the assay. To quantify the absolute abundance of each unique TCRbeta CDR3 rearrangement, sequence reads were collapsed and filtered. For each sample, productive Simpson clonality was calculated as the square root of Simpson's diversity index over productive rearrangements. The table was pulled from immuneACCESS by TCRdb, which kept in-frame rearrangements only. Such tables lose some clones; where checked, under half of the loss comes from unresolved V genes, and the rest has no known cause. D and trimming come from the DNA, and the V and J calls and clone size come from that table. Counted in this sample were some 83,000 clones; about nine tenths of them appeared once. The top ten constitute 0.47% of the sample.

Overall results and qualifications from the work: The quantity of clinical and demographic metadata differed by source and by participant and was supplied without curation.

This receptor was taken from a man in his sixties with acute or convalescent COVID-19. The sequencing input was peripheral blood. The chain uses TRBV5-1 and TRBJ2-5; 11 bases in the junction line up with TRBD2. The CDR3 sequence is CASSLLAGVQETQYF. The DNA is as follows: TGCGCCAGCAGCTTACTAGCGGGAGTTCAAGAGACCCAGTACTTC.